The T cell receptor beta chain under discussion was sequenced for a study of response to subunit inactivated influenza vaccine. In the case of this clonotype: Its target is not known.

General study findings and limits: Authors suggested that a seasonal influenza vaccination recruits few new T cells each time.

TCRdb independently ran MiXCR on the RT-PCR reads; one entry per CDR3 protein. The profile shows 540,000 or so distinct CDR3 sequences, roughly 13% of them singletons. Trimming left V 0 bases short and J 3 bases short, with 10 bases between. The CDR3 is made up of 15 amino acids. Germline CDR1 is SGHKS and CDR2 is YYEKEE (reference sequence). This TCR derives from a man aged 50-59 years who received an inactivated influenza vaccine. Source: PBMCs from blood, taken more than 35 days after vaccination. The chain joins TRBV5-5 to TRBJ1-5; unclear D gene. The CDR3 spells CASSLEWTYNQPQHF. The CDR3 DNA follows: TGTGCCAGCAGCTTGGAGTGGACGTACAATCAGCCCCAGCATTTT.